Only a few counts were recorded for the clone carrying this T cell receptor beta chain. The antigen is not known. This record comes from a study of T-cell memory formation after mild COVID-19. Study background: TCR clusters were largely donor specific.

The study, taken as a whole, reports: Within pre-infection memory, some responding clones were found, suggesting cross-reactive memory joined.

TCRdb reanalysed the 5' RACE reads using MiXCR and keeps one entry per CDR3 protein. The repertoire holds under 250,000 distinct CDR3 sequences, with less than 20% as singletons. CDR3 length: 14 amino acids. This receptor was obtained from an adult woman who had mild COVID-19 (a few samples of this study predate the infection). Cell type and time point are not known. This chain uses TRBV21-1 with TRBJ1-1; whether TRBD1, the table's D call, matches the DNA was not checked. TRBV21-1 is classified as a pseudogene. Source material: PBMCs or a T cell subset sorted from them (not recorded which). CDR3 sequence (DNA): TGTGCCCGCAAATCCGAGACAGGGAACACTGAAGCTTTCTTT. It encodes CARKSETGNTEAFF.